These 12 T cell receptor beta chains were all obtained from the same sample, sequenced in a study of monozygotic twins with inflammatory bowel disease (dated by TCRdb to about 2019). Library generation was performed with 5' RACE. TCRdb shows the sequencer as Illumina HiSeq 2500. After TCRdb reprocessed the reads, each CDR3 protein sequence was kept as one row, without DNA. Per the sample table, the count is some 440,000 distinct CDR3 sequences. The ten most abundant clones make up roughly 2.3% of the sample. What was sequenced was blood. Source of these receptors: a human donor with ulcerative colitis or Crohn's disease, or a healthy co-twin of an affected twin (not recorded which).

This chain connects TRBV6-6 to TRBJ1-5. CDR1 is MNHNY, CDR2 SVGAGI, per germline (reference sequence). The CDR3 consists of 12 residues. The CDR3 region is CASSQSNQPQHF.

The rearrangement links TRBV5-5 to TRBJ2-5; the D call of TRBD1 rests on TCRdb alone, since no DNA is present to check it. Per the germline V gene, CDR1 is SGHKS and CDR2 is YYEKEE (reference sequence). This CDR3 comprises 15 residues. CDR3 in amino acids: CASTPPGTGKGTQYF.

The V and J genes are TRBV7-8 and TRBJ2-2. The CDR3 covers 14 residues. The germline gives CDR1 SGHVS, CDR2 FQNEAQ. The CDR3: CASSLLFVAGELFF. Using reference TRBV7-8 and TRBJ2-2 for the parts outside the CDR3, the full variable domain is GAGVSQSPRYKVAKRGQDVALRCDPISGHVSLFWYQQALGQGPEFLTYFQNEAQLDKSGLPSDRFFAERPEGSVSTLKIQRTQQEDSAVYLCASSLLFVAGELFFGEGSRLTVL.

This chain uses TRBV7-2 with TRBJ2-1; the TRBD2 assignment by TCRdb is unverifiable without DNA. The CDR3 runs to 16 residues. CDR1 and CDR2 from the germline V gene are SGHTA and FQGNSA. This chain's CDR3 is CASSLTRTSGSDEQFF. Full variable domain (remainder filled in from reference TRBV7-2 and TRBJ2-1): GAGVSQSPSNKVTEKGKDVELRCDPISGHTALYWYRQSLGQGLEFLIYFQGNSAPDKSGLPSDRFSAERTGGSVSTLTIQRTQQEDSAVYLCASSLTRTSGSDEQFFGPGTRLTVL.

This chain connects TRBV6-4 to TRBJ2-1. Germline V gene lookup returns CDR1 MRHNA and CDR2 SNTAGT. This CDR3 spans 13 amino acids. CDR3 protein: CASSDSVNNEQFF.

The chain recombines TRBV15 with TRBJ1-4; TCRdb picks TRBD1, but there is no DNA to check that call. CDR1 and CDR2 from the germline V gene are LNHNV and YYDKDF (reference sequence). The CDR3 spans 15 residues. Here the CDR3 reads CATSRDGQGYEKLFF.

The chain uses TRBV19 and TRBJ2-7; the D call of TRBD1 rests on TCRdb alone, since no DNA is present to check it. Per the germline V gene, CDR1 is LNHDA and CDR2 is SQIVND (reference sequence). This CDR3 is 16 amino acids long. This CDR3 reads CASSNQAGTGQYEQYF.

The V call is TRBV19, the J call TRBJ1-4. Germline CDR1 LNHDA, CDR2 SQIVND (reference sequence). CDR3 size: 13 residues. The CDR3 loop is CASGRFHLEKLFF.

The V and J genes are TRBV6-1 and TRBJ1-6. The germline CDR1 and CDR2 sequences are MNHNS and SASEGT. The length of the CDR3 is 15 residues. This CDR3 reads CASRGGGVGGSPLHF.

The chain's CDR3 is CASSFSGGSYNEQFF. The gene calls are TRBV5-1 and TRBJ2-1; the TRBD1 assignment by TCRdb is unverifiable without DNA. Germline-derived CDR1 and CDR2 are SGHRS and YFSETQ. This CDR3 is built from 15 residues.

The CDR3 here is CASSRGDTREQFF. This chain uses TRBV7-2 with TRBJ2-1; TCRdb's D call, TRBD1, is unchecked because there is no DNA. Germline CDR1 and CDR2: SGHTA and FQGNSA. CDR3 length: 13 amino acids. Variable domain in full (rest from reference TRBV7-2 and TRBJ2-1): GAGVSQSPSNKVTEKGKDVELRCDPISGHTALYWYRQSLGQGLEFLIYFQGNSAPDKSGLPSDRFSAERTGGSVSTLTIQRTQQEDSAVYLCASSRGDTREQFFGPGTRLTVL.

The V gene is TRBV5-1, the J gene TRBJ2-6. This CDR3 spans 15 amino acids. Germline V gene sequence: CDR1 SGHRS, CDR2 YFSETQ. CDR3 sequence reads: CASSFDSSGANVLTF.